The 21 T cell receptor beta chains given below trace back to one sample, sequenced in a study of blood T cell repertoires in COVID-19. Here immunoSEQ multiplex PCR was the method, and the copy in TCRdb shows in-frame clones only, minus some. The sample carries a few hundred thousand clones, about four fifths recorded once. The sequencing input was peripheral blood. The receptors were gathered from a man older than 75 with acute or convalescent COVID-19.

The chain uses TRBV5-1 and TRBJ1-2, with D perhaps TRBD1 (5 bases). The CDR3 sequence is 17 residues long. V lost 1 base and J lost 4, with 20 bases in between. Germline V lookup: CDR1 SGHRS, CDR2 YFSETQ. CDR3 nucleotide sequence: TGCGCCAGCAGCTTGTTTCTGAACTTAGGGGCTGGCTATGGCTACACCTTC. As protein: CASSLFLNLGAGYGYTF.

Only a few counts were recorded for this clone. The V and J genes are TRBV28 and TRBJ2-5; 10 nucleotides align to TRBD2. Looked up from germline, CDR1 is MDHEN and CDR2 is SYDVKM. This CDR3 is built from 13 residues. With V trimmed by 11 bases and J by 4 bases, 7 bases remained unmatched. The DNA of the CDR3 is TGTGCCTCCGCTAGCGGGGGACGAGAGACCCAGTACTTC. It yields the protein CASASGGRETQYF.

The rearrangement links TRBV5-6 to TRBJ1-3, with D unresolved. Per the germline V gene, CDR1 is SGHDT and CDR2 is YYEEEE. V lost 4 bases and J 1 base, leaving 12 bases between the germline ends. The CDR3 runs 15 residues. DNA of the CDR3: TGTGCCAGCAGCCGCCGCGTTCGTTCTGGAAACACCATATATTTT. Translated: CASSRRVRSGNTIYF.

The rearrangement joins TRBV27 to TRBJ2-7; a possible D gene is TRBD1 (6 bases). Germline V gives CDR1 MNHEY, CDR2 SMNVEV (reference sequence). V lost 2 bases, J lost 2 bases, and 13 bases lay in between. CDR3 length: 15 amino acids. The CDR3 loop is CASSLQYRATYEQYF. In DNA, the CDR3 is TGTGCCAGCAGTTTACAATACAGGGCCACCTACGAGCAGTACTTC.

The chain has TRBV5-1 and TRBJ1-2, with TRBD1 identical over 9 bases. Germline trimming cut 3 bases from V and 6 bases from J; bases unmatched to any gene: 9. This CDR3 has 15 amino acids. Germline loops: CDR1 SGHRS, CDR2 YFSETQ. The CDR3 region has the DNA TGCGCCAGCAGCTCGGCTCCGGGACAGGGAGATGGCTACACCTTC. Its protein product is CASSSAPGQGDGYTF.

CDR3 sequence reads: CASSTGTTYTGELFF. CDR3 in DNA: TGCGCCAGCAGTACCGGGACTACGTACACCGGGGAGCTGTTTTTT. This chain joins TRBV5-1 and TRBJ2-2; 7 nucleotides align to TRBD2. The CDR3 spans 15 residues. The V gene end was trimmed by 5 bases and the J gene end by 3 bases; junction bases not matched to a gene: 7. Germline values: CDR1 SGHRS, CDR2 YFSETQ.

This chain links TRBV7-7 with TRBJ2-5; D call uncertain. V dropped 1 base and J dropped 7 bases, with 13 bases sitting between them. The germline V gene has CDR1 SSHAT and CDR2 FNYEAQ (reference sequence). This CDR3 comprises 14 residues. The CDR3 bases are TGTGCCAGCAGCTTAGAAGGCTCACCGGGGACCCAGTACTTC. Encoded protein: CASSLEGSPGTQYF.

The J gene is TRBJ2-2, the V gene TRBV15; D is perhaps TRBD1 (6 bases). Trimming stripped 0 bases from V and 10 bases from J, with 15 bases between. The CDR3 runs 15 residues. CDR1 is LNHNV, CDR2 YYDKDF, per germline (reference sequence). CDR3: CATSRDLQGNVELFF. CDR3 in DNA: TGTGCCACCAGCAGAGATCTTCAGGGGAATGTGGAGCTGTTTTTT.

V and J are TRBV18 and TRBJ2-1; possible D gene TRBD2, 5 bases. V was cut by 2 bases and J by 8 bases, with 19 bases left in between. CDR1 KGHSH and CDR2 LQKENI come from the germline V gene. The CDR3 is made up of 16 amino acids. CDR3 nucleotides: TGTGCCAGCTCACCAGGAGGAGTAGTCGGATTGGATGAGCAGTTCTTC. Protein sequence: CASSPGGVVGLDEQFF.

This clone has just one count. The genes are TRBV18 and TRBJ1-4, with 7 bases aligning to TRBD1. The germline V gene has CDR1 KGHSH and CDR2 LQKENI. The CDR3 runs to 17 residues. Trimming took 6 bases from V and 0 from J; bases not matched to a gene: 10. CDR3 bases: TGTGCCAGCTCCTCGTCCGGGACAGCTTCAACTAATGAAAAACTGTTTTTT. As protein: CASSSSGTASTNEKLFF. Full variable domain (remainder filled in from reference TRBV18 and TRBJ1-4): NAGVMQNPRHLVRRRGQEARLRCSPMKGHSHVYWYRQLPEEGLKFMVYLQKENIIDESGMPKERFSAEFPKEGPSILRIQQVVRGDSAAYFCASSSSGTASTNEKLFFGSGTQLSVL.

The chain recombines TRBV6-6 with TRBJ1-1; no clear D. Germline V gives CDR1 MNHNY, CDR2 SVGAGI (reference sequence). The CDR3 has 14 residues. Trimming removed 6 bases from V and 5 bases from J, with 16 bases in between. The CDR3 DNA reads as TGTGCCAGCAGACTCGTGGGGAGGGAGACTGAAGCTTTCTTT. Protein: CASRLVGRETEAFF.

V is TRBV7-2 and J is TRBJ1-3, with 7 bases that match TRBD1. The CDR3 runs to 14 residues. CDR1 is SGHTA, CDR2 FQGNSA, per germline. The junction had 0 bases not matched to a gene; V was cut back by 4 bases and J by 0 bases. CDR3 coding DNA: TGTGCCAGCAGCTACAGGGGCTCTGGAAACACCATATATTTT. It encodes CASSYRGSGNTIYF. The whole variable domain, remainder taken from reference TRBV7-2 and TRBJ1-3, is GAGVSQSPSNKVTEKGKDVELRCDPISGHTALYWYRQSLGQGLEFLIYFQGNSAPDKSGLPSDRFSAERTGGSVSTLTIQRTQQEDSAVYLCASSYRGSGNTIYFGEGSWLTVV.

This clone was counted a few times. The CDR3 reads CASRFTGGGGADTQYF. The CDR3 DNA reads as TGTGCCAGCAGGTTCACCGGGGGAGGAGGCGCAGATACGCAGTATTTT. This sequence joins TRBV11-2 and TRBJ2-3; TRBD2 is a possible D gene (6 bases). Germline V lookup: CDR1 SGHAT, CDR2 FQNNGV. The CDR3 contains 16 residues. Trimming stripped 6 bases from V and 4 bases from J, with 20 bases between.

The gene calls are TRBV18 and TRBJ2-3; TRBD1 agrees at 7 bases. The CDR3 is 17 amino acids. V was clipped by 5 bases and J by 7 bases; unmatched bases: 18. Germline-derived CDR1 and CDR2 are KGHSH and LQKENI. This CDR3 is CASSAPGQLIKGNTQYF. In DNA form, the CDR3 reads TGTGCCAGCTCAGCGCCGGGACAGCTAATAAAGGGGAATACGCAGTATTTT.

V and J are TRBV7-6 and TRBJ2-1; possibly TRBD1 for D (5 bases). CDR1 is SGHVS, CDR2 FNYEAQ, per germline. The CDR3 has 16 residues. The V end lost 1 base, the J end lost 4 bases, and 14 bases lay between the germline ends. As DNA, the CDR3 is TGTGCCAGCAGCTTAGAAGGCGGCAGGGAATACAATGAGCAGTTCTTC. It codes for CASSLEGGREYNEQFF.

V and J are TRBV5-5 and TRBJ2-7; 13 bases match TRBD2. V lost 4 bases and J lost 5; bases outside the gene matches: 6. There are 15 residues in the CDR3. The germline gives CDR1 SGHKS, CDR2 YYEKEE (reference sequence). The CDR3 nucleotides read TGTGCCAGCAGCGCGGGACTAGCGGGACCACACGAGCAGTACTTC. It yields the protein CASSAGLAGPHEQYF.

This clone was recorded once. The genes are TRBV11-3 and TRBJ2-2; possibly TRBD2 for D (5 bases). The V gene's germline CDR1 is SGHNT and CDR2 YENEEA. Trimming took off 5 bases at V and 4 bases at J, with 17 bases between the two ends. The CDR3 length is 16 residues. The CDR3 region is CASSQSGWGSTGELFF. The CDR3, as DNA: TGTGCCAGCAGCCAATCGGGGTGGGGATCCACCGGGGAGCTGTTTTTT.

V gene TRBV7-9 combines with J gene TRBJ1-1, with D uncertain. This CDR3 has 17 residues. The V and J ends lost 5 bases and 4 bases respectively, with 23 bases between them. Germline CDR1 SEHNR, CDR2 FQNEAQ (reference sequence). The CDR3 nucleotides read TGTGCCAGCAGCCCCGGAGAGACTCACACTATAGGCACTGAAGCTTTCTTT. It specifies CASSPGETHTIGTEAFF. The full variable domain, its missing parts supplied by reference TRBV7-9 and TRBJ1-1, is DTGVSQNPRHKITKRGQNVTFRCDPISEHNRLYWYRQTLGQGPEFLTYFQNEAQLEKSRLLSDRFSAERPKGSFSTLEIQRTEQGDSAMYLCASSPGETHTIGTEAFFGQGTRLTVV.

This sequence joins TRBV7-9 and TRBJ1-3; D possibly corresponds to TRBD1 (5 bases). Trimming stripped 5 bases from V and 1 base from J, with 18 bases between. The germline CDR1 and CDR2 sequences are SEHNR and FQNEAQ (reference sequence). The CDR3 totals 17 residues. The CDR3 region is CASSKTPTGESGNTIYF. CDR3 DNA sequence: TGTGCCAGCAGCAAAACGCCGACGGGGGAATCTGGAAACACCATATATTTT.

The chain employs TRBV18 and TRBJ2-5; TRBD2 matches 10 bases. Trimming at V came to 1 base and at J to 4 bases, leaving 9 bases not matched to a gene. The germline gives CDR1 KGHSH, CDR2 LQKENI. The CDR3 has 17 amino acids. CDR3 residues: CASSPRLLAGESETQYF. The CDR3 DNA reads TGTGCCAGCTCACCACGCTTGCTAGCGGGAGAGTCAGAGACCCAGTACTTC.

J is TRBJ2-7 and V is TRBV5-4; 9 positions agree with TRBD1. With 0 bases clipped from V and 3 bases from J, the junction kept 10 bases outside the gene matches. The CDR3 runs to 17 residues. Germline V lookup: CDR1 SGHNT, CDR2 YYREEE (reference sequence). The DNA for the CDR3 is TGTGCCAGCAGCTTGGGGAGGGCCGGACAGGGGTACTACGAGCAGTACTTC. Amino acids: CASSLGRAGQGYYEQYF.